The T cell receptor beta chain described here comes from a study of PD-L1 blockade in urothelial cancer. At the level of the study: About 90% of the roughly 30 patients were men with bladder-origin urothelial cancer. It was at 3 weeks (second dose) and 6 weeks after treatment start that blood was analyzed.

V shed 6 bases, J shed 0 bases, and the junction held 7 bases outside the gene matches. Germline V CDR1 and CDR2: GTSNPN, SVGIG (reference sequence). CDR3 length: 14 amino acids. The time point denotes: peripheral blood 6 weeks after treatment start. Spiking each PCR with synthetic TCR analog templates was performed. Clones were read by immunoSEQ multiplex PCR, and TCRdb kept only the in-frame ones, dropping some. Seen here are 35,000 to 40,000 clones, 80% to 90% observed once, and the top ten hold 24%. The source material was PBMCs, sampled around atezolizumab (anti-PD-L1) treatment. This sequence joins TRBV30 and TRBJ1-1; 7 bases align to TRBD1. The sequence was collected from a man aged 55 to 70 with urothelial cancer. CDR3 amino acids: CACPKTGMNTEAFF. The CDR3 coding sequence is TGTGCCTGCCCCAAGACAGGGATGAACACTGAAGCTTTCTTT.